The next 9 T cell receptor beta chains were all read from a single sample in a study of blood T cell repertoires in COVID-19. The table came from immunoSEQ multiplex PCR; TCRdb's copy has only in-frame clones and leaves some out. Among about 370,000 clones listed, approximately 90% were seen once. Sequencing was carried out using PBMCs or T cells enriched from blood (not recorded which). These receptors all come from a man between 18 and 35 years old who had recovered from COVID-19.

The chain is built from TRBV6-2 or TRBV6-3 and TRBJ2-3; 7 nucleotides align to TRBD2. The V gene's germline CDR1 is MNHEY and CDR2 SVGEGT. The V and J ends lost 0 bases and 4 bases, in that order; junction bases with no gene match: 13. This CDR3 spans 18 amino acids. CDR3 sequence: CASSYSSAGVRRADTQYF. In DNA, the CDR3 is TGTGCCAGCAGTTACTCGAGTGCGGGGGTCCGGCGAGCAGATACGCAGTATTTT.

In its sample, this clone was seen a few times. The chain couples TRBV2 to TRBJ1-2, with D possibly TRBD1 on 5 matching bases. V lost 7 bases, J lost 5 bases, and 20 bases lay in between. The CDR3 extends over 15 amino acids. Germline lookup yields CDR1 SNHLY and CDR2 FYNNEI. The DNA for the CDR3 is TGTGCCAGCATCTATTCCGGGACGGGGAGGTATGGCTACACCTTC. This codes for CASIYSGTGRYGYTF.

The chain carries TRBV5-1 and TRBJ2-7, with TRBD2 matching 9 bases. Unmatched junction bases numbered 4, after V lost 0 bases and J lost 3 bases. The CDR3 consists of 15 residues. Germline values: CDR1 SGHRS, CDR2 YFSETQ. The CDR3 reads CASSLVAGAHYEQYF. The DNA for the CDR3 is TGCGCCAGCAGCTTGGTAGCGGGGGCCCACTACGAGCAGTACTTC.

This chain uses TRBV19 with TRBJ2-3; 8 bases agree with TRBD1. V was pared by 4 bases and J by 3 bases, with 9 bases of the junction left unmatched. This CDR3 has 16 residues. CDR1 and CDR2 (germline): LNHDA, SQIVND (reference sequence). CDR3 DNA sequence: TGTGCCAGTAGTAAAACAGGGGGACCCGCAACAGATACGCAGTATTTT. It yields the protein CASSKTGGPATDTQYF.

The chain has TRBV28 and TRBJ2-2, with 15 bases aligning to TRBD2. CDR1 and CDR2 from the germline V gene are MDHEN and SYDVKM. The CDR3 is 16 residues long. With 9 bases clipped from V and 5 bases from J, the junction kept 7 bases outside the gene matches. As DNA, the CDR3 is TGTGCCAGTGGACTAGCGGGAGGGCCGGGTACCGGGGAGCTGTTTTTT. Protein: CASGLAGGPGTGELFF.

The chain employs TRBV6-5 and TRBJ2-5; 8 nucleotides agree with TRBD1. V dropped 8 bases and J dropped 2; count of bases not matched to a gene: 4. The V gene's germline CDR1 is MNHEY and CDR2 SVGAGI. This CDR3 contains 13 residues. The CDR3 DNA follows: TGTGCCAGCGACAGGGGTATACAAGAGACCCAGTACTTC. Its translation is CASDRGIQETQYF.

The chain carries TRBV19 and TRBJ2-7; 9 bases line up with TRBD1. The CDR3 extends over 13 amino acids. Germline CDR1 LNHDA, CDR2 SQIVND (reference sequence). V was clipped by 10 bases and J by 3 bases; unmatched bases: 7. The DNA of the CDR3 is TGTGCCACTCGGACAGGGGAAGGCTACGAGCAGTACTTC. This translates into CATRTGEGYEQYF.

The chain carries TRBV4-1 and TRBJ1-5; 8 bases fit TRBD1. V lost 1 base to trimming and J lost 3 bases; unmatched junction nucleotides: 5. CDR3 length: 16 amino acids. Germline loops: CDR1 MGHRA, CDR2 YSYEKL. The CDR3 loop is CASSQGRGRDNQPQHF. The CDR3 DNA reads TGCGCCAGCAGCCAAGGCAGGGGGCGCGACAATCAGCCCCAGCATTTT.

The chain carries TRBV6-2 or TRBV6-3 and TRBJ1-2, with 7 bases identical to TRBD1. Germline-derived CDR1 and CDR2 are MNHEY and SVGEGT. With V trimmed by 5 bases and J by 7 bases, 10 bases remained unmatched. The CDR3 covers 14 residues. The CDR3 reads CASSPGQARSGYTF. The CDR3 region has the DNA TGTGCCAGCAGTCCCGGACAGGCCCGGAGTGGCTACACCTTC.